The text below deals with one TCR beta chain. This record comes from a study of blood T cell repertoires in COVID-19. The protocol was immunoSEQ multiplex PCR, while the TCRdb copy is restricted to in-frame clones and leaves out a portion. The sample includes 200,000 to 300,000 clones, more than 70% of them seen just once. The receptor was isolated from a woman aged 35 to 49 who had recovered from COVID-19. The sequencing input was peripheral blood.

CDR3 sequence (DNA): TGTGCCAGCAGTTCGCGACAGGGGGCGGTCTATGGCTACACCTTC. This codes for CASSSRQGAVYGYTF. The chain is built from TRBV7-8 and TRBJ1-2; 10 bases fit TRBD1. Germline trimming cut 6 bases from V and 4 bases from J; bases unmatched to any gene: 8. Germline CDR1 is SGHVS and CDR2 is FQNEAQ. This CDR3 has 15 residues.